Shown below are 10 T cell receptor beta chains from a single sample sequenced in a study of cytotoxic CD8 clonotypes in ibrutinib-treated CLL. Clones were read by immunoSEQ multiplex PCR, and TCRdb kept only the in-frame ones, dropping some. Of about 140,000 clones listed, approximately 90% are singletons. The sample consisted of PBMCs, taken after 12 months of ibrutinib treatment. The receptor set was obtained from a human donor with chronic lymphocytic leukemia.

This chain uses TRBV7-3 with TRBJ1-1, with D unresolved. This CDR3 is 13 amino acids long. Germline-derived CDR1 and CDR2 are SGHTA and FQGTGA. Trimming cost V 1 base and J 2 bases, with 5 bases left between them. The CDR3 protein is CASSLIANTEAFF. Here the CDR3 DNA reads TGTGCCAGCAGCTTAATCGCAAACACTGAAGCTTTCTTT.

This chain links TRBV6-6 with TRBJ2-7; 7 bases are a match to TRBD1. CDR1 MNHNY and CDR2 SVGAGI come from the germline V gene (reference sequence). The CDR3 runs 15 residues. V lost 2 bases to trimming and J lost 2 bases; unmatched junction nucleotides: 6. The CDR3 bases are TGTGCCAGCAGTTACACCGGGACAGCCACCTACGAGCAGTACTTC. Translating gives CASSYTGTATYEQYF.

This clone has just a few counts. One end of the junction varies from germline; a read error may be responsible. The CDR3: CASMVPSGRIERFF. The CDR3 DNA reads as TGCGCCAGCATGGTGCCTAGCGGGAGGATTGAGCGGTTCTTC. The chain links TRBV10-2 to TRBJ2-1, with TRBD2 matching 11 bases. The CDR3 sequence is 14 residues long. In germline, CDR1 is WSHSY, CDR2 SAAADI.

The CDR3 nucleotides are TGTGCCAGCAGTGAGGGGTGGAAGACCCAGTACTTC. This sequence encodes CASSEGWKTQYF. V and J are TRBV2 and TRBJ2-5; D is unresolved. CDR1 and CDR2 from the germline V gene are SNHLY and FYNNEI. Deletions cut 3 bases from V and 6 bases from J, with 8 bases between. This CDR3 region has 12 residues.

The chain joins TRBV28 to TRBJ2-1; 7 bases are shared with TRBD2. The CDR3 extends over 12 amino acids. Germline CDR1 MDHEN, CDR2 SYDVKM. V dropped 6 bases and J dropped 10; count of bases not matched to a gene: 6. The CDR3 coding sequence is TGTGCCAGCAGCCCGGGACTAAAGGAGCAGTTCTTC. It is translated as CASSPGLKEQFF.

This chain connects TRBV9 to TRBJ2-2, with D unclear. Germline CDR1 is SGDLS and CDR2 is YYNGEE. V was trimmed by 3 bases and J by 0 bases, leaving 6 bases between them. The CDR3 is 14 amino acids. For the CDR3, the DNA is TGTGCCAGCAGCGCGCTTGCGAACACCGGGGAGCTGTTTTTT. The encoded protein is CASSALANTGELFF.

V is TRBV29-1 and J is TRBJ2-7; 14 nucleotides line up with TRBD2. V lost 1 base and J lost 3; bases outside the gene matches: 8. Looked up from germline, CDR1 is SQVTM and CDR2 is ANQGSEA. The CDR3 length is 17 residues. The CDR3 nucleotides are TGCAGCGTTGAAGGGGGACTAGCGGGAGCTCGAGTCTACGAGCAGTACTTC. It codes for CSVEGGLAGARVYEQYF.

V usage is TRBV2 and J usage is TRBJ2-7, with 9 bases that match TRBD2. The CDR3 length is 15 residues. Germline lookup yields CDR1 SNHLY and CDR2 FYNNEI. V lost 7 bases, J lost 7 bases, and 14 bases stayed unmatched. The CDR3 DNA follows: TGTGCCAGCACCGAAACCCTAGCGGGGTCTCGTGAGCAGTACTTC. Encoded protein: CASTETLAGSREQYF.

The V and J genes are TRBV10-3 and TRBJ2-3; 7 bases align to TRBD1. Germline CDR1 and CDR2: ENHRY and SYGVKD. CDR3 length equals 14 residues. J was trimmed by 4 bases and V by 8 bases; bases with no gene match: 9. This CDR3 is CAIYDRAFADTQYF. CDR3 sequence (DNA): TGTGCCATCTACGACAGGGCGTTCGCAGATACGCAGTATTTT.

This chain joins TRBV27 and TRBJ2-7; TRBD1 or TRBD2 may be the D gene (5 bases each). CDR3 size: 13 residues. Germline V CDR1 and CDR2: MNHEY, SMNVEV (reference sequence). Trimming pared 3 bases from V and 3 bases from J, leaving 9 bases between. Here the CDR3 reads CASSFRDDYEQYF. The CDR3, as DNA: TGTGCCAGCAGTTTTCGGGACGACTACGAGCAGTACTTC.